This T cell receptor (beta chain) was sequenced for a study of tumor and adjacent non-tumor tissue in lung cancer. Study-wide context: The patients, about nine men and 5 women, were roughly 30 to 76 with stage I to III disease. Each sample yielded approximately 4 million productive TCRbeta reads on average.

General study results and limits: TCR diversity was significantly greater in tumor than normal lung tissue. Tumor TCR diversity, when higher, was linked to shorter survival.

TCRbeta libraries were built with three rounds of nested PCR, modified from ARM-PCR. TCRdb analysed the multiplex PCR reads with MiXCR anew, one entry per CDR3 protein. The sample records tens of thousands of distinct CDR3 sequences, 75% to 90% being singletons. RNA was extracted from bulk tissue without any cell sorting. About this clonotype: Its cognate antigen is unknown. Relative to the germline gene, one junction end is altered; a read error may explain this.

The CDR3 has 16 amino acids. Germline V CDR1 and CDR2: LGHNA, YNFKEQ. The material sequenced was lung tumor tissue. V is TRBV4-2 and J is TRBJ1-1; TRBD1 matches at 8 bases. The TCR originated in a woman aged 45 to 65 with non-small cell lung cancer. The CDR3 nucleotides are TGTGCCAGCAGCCAAGCAGGGGGCCTTCTGGACACTGAAACTTTCTTT. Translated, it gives CASSQAGGLLDTETFF.